Presented here are 32 T cell receptor beta chains from one specimen sequenced in a study of PD-1 blockade in classical Hodgkin lymphoma. Time point denoted: cycle 4 day 1 (C4D1), after 5 to 7 weeks of nivolumab. After autologous stem cell transplantation all patients relapsed, and prior brentuximab vedotin exposure differed between cohorts. Measured with immunoSEQ multiplex PCR; TCRdb has only the in-frame clones, and not every one. The sample contains tens of thousands of clones, around 90% of which appear only once. The specimen was peripheral blood mononuclear cells (PBMCs), collected before the fourth cycle of nivolumab. The receptors shown here come from a human donor with classical Hodgkin lymphoma.

This chain connects TRBV2 to TRBJ2-7; the match to TRBD2 covers 11 bases. From germline, CDR1 is SNHLY and CDR2 FYNNEI. The CDR3 runs to 15 residues. Germline trimming cut 10 bases from V and 6 bases from J; bases unmatched to any gene: 14. CDR3 sequence reads: CATEGVLAGGGEQYF. CDR3 DNA sequence: TGTGCCACCGAGGGGGTCCTAGCGGGAGGAGGCGAGCAGTACTTC.

The chain has TRBV27 and TRBJ2-3; 9 nucleotides line up with TRBD2. Germline CDR1 MNHEY, CDR2 SMNVEV (reference sequence). This CDR3 spans 16 amino acids. Trimming removed 5 bases from V and 1 base from J; junction bases left unmatched: 7. The CDR3 DNA reads TGTGCCAGCAGTCGTCTCGCGGGGGGGGGCACAGATACGCAGTATTTT. Encoded protein: CASSRLAGGGTDTQYF.

The chain combines TRBV7-9 with TRBJ2-7, with D uncertain. The CDR3 consists of 11 residues. Germline V gene lookup returns CDR1 SEHNR and CDR2 FQNEAQ (reference sequence). V dropped 0 bases and J dropped 6 bases, with 3 bases sitting between them. Here the CDR3 DNA reads TGTGCCAGCAGCTTAGCTGGCGAGCAGTACTTC. Translated, it gives CASSLAGEQYF.

The genes are TRBV6-5 and TRBJ2-2; possible D gene TRBD2, 5 bases. CDR1 and CDR2 (germline): MNHEY, SVGAGI. This CDR3 is built from 13 residues. Deletions cut 6 bases from V and 8 bases from J, with 13 bases between. CDR3 sequence (DNA): TGTGCCAGCAGACGACGTGGAGGTGGGGAGCTGTTTTTT. It translates to CASRRRGGGELFF.

V usage is TRBV6-1 and J usage is TRBJ2-3, with 7 bases aligning to TRBD2. Germline V gene lookup returns CDR1 MNHNS and CDR2 SASEGT. The CDR3 contains 14 residues. Germline trimming cut 7 bases from V and 7 bases from J; bases unmatched to any gene: 11. The CDR3 sequence is CASTSGGGTNTQYF. The CDR3 bases are TGTGCCAGCACCTCGGGGGGTGGGACGAATACGCAGTATTTT.

V usage is TRBV7-9 and J usage is TRBJ2-7, with 9 bases fitting TRBD1. CDR1 is SEHNR, CDR2 FQNEAQ, per germline (reference sequence). The CDR3 loop spans 14 amino acids. V shed 4 bases and J 5 bases; nucleotides not matched to a gene: 6. CDR3 sequence reads: CASSWTGAGHEQYF. In DNA, the CDR3 is TGTGCCAGCAGCTGGACAGGGGCGGGGCACGAGCAGTACTTC. Together with reference TRBV7-9 and TRBJ2-7, the CDR3 gives the full variable domain: DTGVSQNPRHKITKRGQNVTFRCDPISEHNRLYWYRQTLGQGPEFLTYFQNEAQLEKSRLLSDRFSAERPKGSFSTLEIQRTEQGDSAMYLCASSWTGAGHEQYFGPGTRLTVT.

This chain links TRBV29-1 with TRBJ2-1, with TRBD2 identical over 10 bases. V lost 4 bases and J lost 4; bases outside the gene matches: 13. The CDR3 runs 17 residues. Looked up from germline, CDR1 is SQVTM and CDR2 is ANQGSEA. CDR3 nucleotide sequence: TGCAGCGTTGGGGGAGCGGGAGGGCCGGATCGGTACAATGAGCAGTTCTTC. Its translation: CSVGGAGGPDRYNEQFF.

V gene TRBV27 combines with J gene TRBJ2-7; 10 positions agree with TRBD2. V shed 3 bases and J 3 bases; nucleotides not matched to a gene: 14. CDR3 length: 18 residues. From germline, CDR1 is MNHEY and CDR2 SMNVEV (reference sequence). CDR3 loop: CASSLLASGSGGLYEQYF. The CDR3 DNA reads TGTGCCAGCAGTTTGTTGGCTAGCGGGAGCGGGGGGCTCTACGAGCAGTACTTC.

This clone was detected once. The gene calls are TRBV5-4 and TRBJ2-2; 7 bases map to TRBD1. Germline V gene data show CDR1 as SGHNT and CDR2 as YYREEE (reference sequence). Unmatched junction bases numbered 12, after V lost 5 bases and J lost 8 bases. This CDR3 has 15 residues. This CDR3 is CASSIRQGLIGELFF. The CDR3 coding sequence is TGTGCCAGCAGTATACGACAGGGATTGATTGGGGAGCTGTTTTTT. The full variable domain, with the rest looked up from reference TRBV5-4 and TRBJ2-2, is ETGVTQSPTHLIKTRGQQVTLRCSSQSGHNTVSWYQQALGQGPQFIFQYYREEENGRGNFPPRFSGLQFPNYSSELNVNALELDDSALYLCASSIRQGLIGELFFGEGSRLTVL.

The V and J genes are TRBV7-2 and TRBJ2-5; TRBD2 is a possible D gene (5 bases). Germline V gene sequence: CDR1 SGHTA, CDR2 FQGNSA. V gave up 8 bases and J gave up 2 bases, with 9 bases separating them. This CDR3 contains 12 residues. CDR3 nucleotide sequence: TGTGCCAGCGGTAGCGTACAAGAGACCCAGTACTTC. Residues: CASGSVQETQYF.

The rearrangement links TRBV9 to TRBJ2-1, with D perhaps matching TRBD2 (5 bases). Germline-derived CDR1 and CDR2 are SGDLS and YYNGEE. V was clipped by 4 bases and J by 2 bases, with 16 bases between them. This CDR3 contains 16 residues. In DNA form, the CDR3 reads TGTGCCAGCAGCCAACTAGGTGGACCACCCTACAATGAGCAGTTCTTC. Amino acid sequence: CASSQLGGPPYNEQFF. Based on the CDR3 plus reference TRBV9 and TRBJ2-1, the full variable domain is DSGVTQTPKHLITATGQRVTLRCSPRSGDLSVYWYQQSLDQGLQFLIQYYNGEERAKGNILERFSAQQFPDLHSELNLSSLELGDSALYFCASSQLGGPPYNEQFFGPGTRLTVL.

Remarks on this clone: Other DNA sequences in this sample translate to the same CDR3. This chain links TRBV11-1 with TRBJ2-7; D unclear. This CDR3 has 16 amino acids. The germline V gene has CDR1 SGHAT and CDR2 FQDESV (reference sequence). The germline V and J ends were trimmed by 3 bases and 2 bases, with 17 bases remaining between them. Written as DNA, the CDR3 is TGTGCCAGCAGCTTTCGCCCCTATCCTGCCCCCTACGAGCAGTACTTC. Translating gives CASSFRPYPAPYEQYF.

The rearrangement links TRBV5-1 to TRBJ1-4, with TRBD1 as a possible D gene (6 bases). V was pared by 0 bases and J by 8 bases, with 17 bases between. Germline V gives CDR1 SGHRS, CDR2 YFSETQ. This CDR3 contains 16 residues. CDR3 in amino acids: CASSLGPLGAGEKLFF. The CDR3 DNA is TGCGCCAGCAGCTTGGGGCCCCTGGGGGCCGGGGAAAAACTGTTTTTT.

This chain uses TRBV19 with TRBJ1-4; no reliable D call. The CDR3 loop spans 15 amino acids. V shed 5 bases and J shed 4 bases, with 14 bases lying between them. Germline V CDR1 and CDR2: LNHDA, SQIVND (reference sequence). CDR3 loop: CASSPGKAYNEKLFF. CDR3 bases: TGTGCCAGTAGTCCTGGAAAGGCTTATAATGAAAAACTGTTTTTT.

This rearrangement joins TRBV5-1 to TRBJ1-2; D might be TRBD1 (5 bases). The CDR3 is made up of 14 amino acids. Trimming shortened V by 1 base and J by 2 bases, and 9 bases separated the two germline ends. Germline V lookup: CDR1 SGHRS, CDR2 YFSETQ. The CDR3 coding sequence is TGCGCCAGCAGCTTGTACGGGACCAACTATGGCTACACCTTC. Protein sequence: CASSLYGTNYGYTF. Using reference TRBV5-1 and TRBJ1-2 for the parts outside the CDR3, the full variable domain is KAGVTQTPRYLIKTRGQQVTLSCSPISGHRSVSWYQQTPGQGLQFLFEYFSETQRNKGNFPGRFSGRQFSNSRSEMNVSTLELGDSALYLCASSLYGTNYGYTFGSGTRLTVV.

The chain carries TRBV11-2 and TRBJ1-6; D is uncertain. Germline V gene lookup returns CDR1 SGHAT and CDR2 FQNNGV. There are 15 residues in the CDR3. V lost 7 bases, J lost 10 bases, and 20 bases lay in between. The CDR3 DNA is TGTGCCAGCACGACTTACAACGGGCTCACATCACCCCTCCACTTT. Its protein product is CASTTYNGLTSPLHF.

This clone has only one observation. The chain uses TRBV5-4 and TRBJ2-1, with TRBD2 matching over 11 bases. Germline CDR1 SGHNT, CDR2 YYREEE (reference sequence). After removal of 4 bases from V and 7 bases from J, the junction contained 7 bases not matched to a gene. This CDR3 has 15 residues. This CDR3 reads CASSPSGGKQNEQFF. As DNA, the CDR3 is TGTGCCAGCAGCCCTAGCGGGGGGAAACAAAATGAGCAGTTCTTC.

The V call is TRBV28, the J call TRBJ2-1, with 13 nucleotides matching TRBD2. CDR3 length: 18 amino acids. Trimming at V came to 3 bases and at J to 6 bases, leaving 11 bases not matched to a gene. Germline CDR1 and CDR2: MDHEN and SYDVKM. The CDR3 nucleotides read TGTGCCAGCAGTTTGCCAACTAGCGGGAGGGCCCAGATCAATGAGCAGTTCTTC. Translating it yields CASSLPTSGRAQINEQFF.

The chain joins TRBV9 to TRBJ2-5, with 8 bases that match TRBD1. The CDR3 sequence is 15 residues long. V dropped 4 bases and J dropped 5; count of bases not matched to a gene: 10. Germline lookup yields CDR1 SGDLS and CDR2 YYNGEE. As DNA, the CDR3 is TGTGCCAGCAGCCCGTGGACAGGGTCTGGGGAGACCCAGTACTTC. Translation: CASSPWTGSGETQYF.

The genes are TRBV28 and TRBJ2-2, with 7 bases matching TRBD2. J was trimmed by 7 bases and V by 5 bases; bases with no gene match: 7. Germline assignment: CDR1 MDHEN and CDR2 SYDVKM. CDR3 length: 14 amino acids. Written as DNA, the CDR3 is TGTGCCAGCAGTCTCCCAGGACTAGTCGGGGAGCTGTTTTTT. Amino acids: CASSLPGLVGELFF.

V is TRBV18 and J is TRBJ2-1; TRBD2 agrees at 8 bases. The germline gives CDR1 KGHSH, CDR2 LQKENI. The length of the CDR3 is 17 residues. The V gene end was trimmed by 3 bases and the J gene end by 4 bases; junction bases not matched to a gene: 11. The CDR3 DNA reads TGTGCCAGCTCACCCCCACGGGACGGGAGGGTATACAATGAGCAGTTCTTC. It translates to CASSPPRDGRVYNEQFF.

The rearrangement links TRBV27 to TRBJ2-2, with D perhaps matching TRBD2 (6 bases). Germline CDR1 reads MNHEY; CDR2 reads SMNVEV (reference sequence). The CDR3 covers 16 residues. Trimming took 1 base from V and 2 from J, leaving 11 bases between them. DNA for the CDR3: TGTGCCAGCAGTTTATTTGGCGGGACTAACACCGGGGAGCTGTTTTTT. Translating it yields CASSLFGGTNTGELFF.

The V and J genes are TRBV28 and TRBJ1-3; possibly TRBD1 for D (5 bases). The CDR3 has 15 residues. Trimming removed 8 bases from V and 0 bases from J, with 14 bases in between. In germline, CDR1 is MDHEN, CDR2 SYDVKM. The CDR3 loop reads CASGIQESSGNTIYF. The DNA of the CDR3 is TGTGCCAGCGGGATACAGGAAAGCTCTGGAAACACCATATATTTT.

The CDR3 sequence is CASTYGGDQTEAFF. DNA of the CDR3: TGTGCCAGCACATACGGGGGGGACCAGACTGAAGCTTTCTTT. The V call is TRBV7-9, the J call TRBJ1-1, with D perhaps TRBD1 (5 bases). Germline CDR1 reads SEHNR; CDR2 reads FQNEAQ (reference sequence). CDR3 length equals 14 residues. The V and J ends lost 7 bases and 5 bases respectively, with 17 bases between them.

The chain couples TRBV7-9 to TRBJ1-5; D perhaps matches TRBD1 (5 bases). V dropped 5 bases and J dropped 3 bases, with 11 bases sitting between them. The CDR3 extends over 14 amino acids. The V gene's germline CDR1 is SEHNR and CDR2 FQNEAQ (reference sequence). The CDR3 spells CASSLETVNQPQHF. CDR3 bases: TGTGCCAGCAGCCTAGAGACAGTCAATCAGCCCCAGCATTTT.

The rearrangement uses TRBV6-4 and TRBJ1-4, with a tentative D call TRBD1 (5 bases). Germline CDR1 and CDR2: MRHNA and SNTAGT. The CDR3 is 15 amino acids. The germline V and J ends were trimmed by 3 bases and 8 bases, with 16 bases remaining between them. CDR3 nucleotide sequence: TGTGCCAGCAGTGAAAGGACTGTCAGGGACGAAAAACTGTTTTTT. Translating it yields CASSERTVRDEKLFF.

The chain has TRBV19 and TRBJ1-4; D unclear. V dropped 7 bases and J dropped 8 bases, with 17 bases sitting between them. Germline V lookup: CDR1 LNHDA, CDR2 SQIVND (reference sequence). The CDR3 runs 14 residues. The CDR3 bases are TGTGCCAGTAAGTCTCGAGCGTTTGTGGAAAAACTGTTTTTT. Protein: CASKSRAFVEKLFF. Drawing the rest from reference TRBV19 and TRBJ1-4, the complete variable domain is DGGITQSPKYLFRKEGQNVTLSCEQNLNHDAMYWYRQDPGQGLRLIYYSQIVNDFQKGDIAEGYSVSREKKESFPLTVTSAQKNPTAFYLCASKSRAFVEKLFFGSGTQLSVL.

The V call is TRBV5-5, the J call TRBJ1-2, with a possible D match to TRBD1 (6 bases). Looked up from germline, CDR1 is SGHKS and CDR2 is YYEKEE (reference sequence). Trimming took off 1 base at V and 5 bases at J, with 9 bases between the two ends. The CDR3 contains 13 residues. The CDR3: CASSLHRVYGYTF. Here the CDR3 DNA reads TGTGCCAGCAGCTTGCACAGGGTGTATGGCTACACCTTC.

V is TRBV12-5 and J is TRBJ2-5, with D hard to call. Trimming left V 1 base short and J 2 bases short, with 5 bases between. Germline V gene sequence: CDR1 LGHNT, CDR2 FRNRAP. The CDR3 extends over 13 amino acids. CDR3 in amino acids: CASGLAGQETQYF. CDR3 bases: TGTGCTAGTGGTTTGGCAGGACAAGAGACCCAGTACTTC.

This chain connects TRBV6-5 to TRBJ2-1; a possible D gene is TRBD2 (6 bases). Deletions cut 0 bases from V and 5 bases from J, with 11 bases between. The CDR3 loop spans 15 amino acids. Looked up from germline, CDR1 is MNHEY and CDR2 is SVGAGI. The CDR3 nucleotides read TGTGCCAGCAGTTACTCGCCGACTAGTAACAATGAGCAGTTCTTC. This codes for CASSYSPTSNNEQFF.

The chain employs TRBV7-9 and TRBJ2-7; D unclear. The CDR3 is made up of 12 amino acids. Germline assignment: CDR1 SEHNR and CDR2 FQNEAQ (reference sequence). Trimming took off 2 bases at V and 5 bases at J, with 7 bases between the two ends. CDR3 DNA: TGTGCCAGCAGCTTACGTGGAAACGAGCAGTACTTC. Translated, it gives CASSLRGNEQYF.

CDR3 nucleotide sequence: TGTGCCAGCAGAGTACCGGGACAGTCCTACGAGCAGTACTTC. Translating it yields CASRVPGQSYEQYF. This rearrangement joins TRBV6-1 to TRBJ2-7, with 7 bases that match TRBD1. Germline V gives CDR1 MNHNS, CDR2 SASEGT. The length of the CDR3 is 14 residues. After removal of 6 bases from V and 1 base from J, the junction contained 6 bases not matched to a gene.